Listed below are T cell receptor beta chains from one sample, sequenced in a study of cytomegalovirus exposure and HLA in healthy donors. Assay used: immunoSEQ multiplex PCR; TCRdb lists only in-frame clones, some missing. This sample has approximately 130,000 clones, with roughly 83% found just once. The sample consisted of PBMCs. Receptor source: a man aged 35-49 years in good health and CMV-seronegative. The CDR3 runs from the conserved cysteine through the conserved F or W. Each record gives: D gene, CDR3 length, J gene, V gene, clone size, CDR3 DNA, CDR3 protein. A D gene is named only where the DNA matches it firmly. Size values are once, few and many counts, or a class for expanded clones, and some rows have none.

d_call: NA
cdr3_length: 14
j_call: TRBJ1-3
v_call: TRBV4-3
clone_size: NA
cdr3_nt: TGCGCCAGCAGCCTGGGCCCTTCTGGAAACACCATATATTTT
cdr3_aa: CASSLGPSGNTIYF

d_call: TRBD1
cdr3_length: 15
j_call: TRBJ2-2
v_call: TRBV27
clone_size: NA
cdr3_nt: TGTGCCAGCAGTTTGGGGACAGCGAACACCGGGGAGCTGTTTTTT
cdr3_aa: CASSLGTANTGELFF

d_call: TRBD2
cdr3_length: 16
j_call: TRBJ2-2
v_call: TRBV27
clone_size: NA
cdr3_nt: TGTGCCAGCACCGCTGTGGCGGGGGGGAACACCGGGGAGCTGTTTTTT
cdr3_aa: CASTAVAGGNTGELFF

d_call: TRBD2
cdr3_length: 23
j_call: TRBJ2-6
v_call: TRBV5-1
clone_size: NA
cdr3_nt: TGCGCCAGCAGCTACCGGGGCTCCCTCTACGGACTAGCGGACGGTTCTGGGGCCAACGTCCTGACTTTC
cdr3_aa: CASSYRGSLYGLADGSGANVLTF

d_call: TRBD1
cdr3_length: 14
j_call: TRBJ1-5
v_call: TRBV5-1
clone_size: NA
cdr3_nt: TGCGCCAGCAGCACTGGACAGGGCGGCCAGCCCCAGCATTTT
cdr3_aa: CASSTGQGGQPQHF

d_call: TRBD2
cdr3_length: 16
j_call: TRBJ2-2
v_call: TRBV7-3
clone_size: few
cdr3_nt: TGTGCCAGCAGCTCCCGTGGGGGGGTCGGCACCGGGGAGCTGTTTTTT
cdr3_aa: CASSSRGGVGTGELFF

d_call: TRBD1
cdr3_length: 15
j_call: TRBJ1-1
v_call: TRBV4-1
clone_size: NA
cdr3_nt: TGCGCCAGCAGCCAGGGGACAGGGAGGTTCGCTGAAGCTTTCTTT
cdr3_aa: CASSQGTGRFAEAFF

d_call: TRBD2
cdr3_length: 16
j_call: TRBJ2-2
v_call: TRBV6-5
clone_size: NA
cdr3_nt: TGTGCCAGCAGTTACAGTACTAGCGCTAACACCGGGGAGCTGTTTTTT
cdr3_aa: CASSYSTSANTGELFF

d_call: NA
cdr3_length: 14
j_call: TRBJ2-7
v_call: TRBV10-1
clone_size: NA
cdr3_nt: TGCGCCAGCAGGAGCGACCCGGGGAGCAACGAGCAGTACTTC
cdr3_aa: CASRSDPGSNEQYF

d_call: TRBD2
cdr3_length: 15
j_call: TRBJ2-7
v_call: TRBV6-5
clone_size: NA
cdr3_nt: TGTGCCAGCAGTACAGATAAGCGGGAGAGATACGAGCAGTACTTC
cdr3_aa: CASSTDKRERYEQYF

d_call: NA
cdr3_length: 15
j_call: TRBJ2-7
v_call: TRBV10-3
clone_size: NA
cdr3_nt: TGTGCCATCAGTGATAGGGCCAGGGATAGGAACGAGCAGTACTTC
cdr3_aa: CAISDRARDRNEQYF

d_call: TRBD2
cdr3_length: 17
j_call: TRBJ2-5
v_call: TRBV7-9
clone_size: NA
cdr3_nt: TGTGCCAGCAGCTTAGCTAGCGGGAGTTGGTATCAAGAGACCCAGTACTTC
cdr3_aa: CASSLASGSWYQETQYF

d_call: TRBD1
cdr3_length: 17
j_call: TRBJ2-1
v_call: TRBV15
clone_size: NA
cdr3_nt: TGTGCCACCAGCAGAGGAATCCTCGGACAGGGGTACAATGAGCAGTTCTTC
cdr3_aa: CATSRGILGQGYNEQFF

d_call: NA
cdr3_length: 14
j_call: TRBJ2-7
v_call: TRBV6-4
clone_size: NA
cdr3_nt: TGTGCCAGCAGTGCCGACATCACCTCCTACGAGCAGTACTTC
cdr3_aa: CASSADITSYEQYF

d_call: TRBD1
cdr3_length: 14
j_call: TRBJ2-3
v_call: TRBV6-1
clone_size: NA
cdr3_nt: TGTGCCAGCAGCGCCCAGGGGGAAGCAGATACGCAGTATTTT
cdr3_aa: CASSAQGEADTQYF

d_call: NA
cdr3_length: 15
j_call: TRBJ1-5
v_call: TRBV27
clone_size: NA
cdr3_nt: TGTGCCAGCGCTGGCGGAGGGAAAGACAATCAGCCCCAGCATTTT
cdr3_aa: CASAGGGKDNQPQHF

d_call: NA
cdr3_length: 12
j_call: TRBJ2-3
v_call: TRBV5-6
clone_size: few
cdr3_nt: TGTGCCAGCAGCCTCGGGGTAAGTACGCAGTATTTT
cdr3_aa: CASSLGVSTQYF

d_call: TRBD2
cdr3_length: 17
j_call: TRBJ2-3
v_call: TRBV4-3
clone_size: few
cdr3_nt: TGCGCCAGCAGCCAGTTCCTTCTGGGGGGGGATACAGATACGCAGTATTTT
cdr3_aa: CASSQFLLGGDTDTQYF

d_call: NA
cdr3_length: 13
j_call: TRBJ1-1
v_call: TRBV6-4
clone_size: NA
cdr3_nt: TGTGCCAGCAGTGTTTGGTTCGGGACTGAAGCTTTCTTT
cdr3_aa: CASSVWFGTEAFF

d_call: NA
cdr3_length: 17
j_call: TRBJ2-3
v_call: TRBV28
clone_size: NA
cdr3_nt: TGTGCCAGCAGTTCCCCCTCTCCGGGGAGACGCACAGATACGCAGTATTTT
cdr3_aa: CASSSPSPGRRTDTQYF

d_call: TRBD1
cdr3_length: 16
j_call: TRBJ2-6
v_call: TRBV7-6
clone_size: NA
cdr3_nt: TGTGCCAGCAGCTCTCCCCTGGGGGACAGGGACCACGTCCTGACTTTC
cdr3_aa: CASSSPLGDRDHVLTF

d_call: NA
cdr3_length: 17
j_call: TRBJ1-4
v_call: TRBV4-1
clone_size: NA
cdr3_nt: TGCGCCAGCAGCCCCCGATCGATGGGAAGGGGGAATGAAAAACTGTTTTTT
cdr3_aa: CASSPRSMGRGNEKLFF

d_call: TRBD1
cdr3_length: 14
j_call: TRBJ2-7
v_call: TRBV28
clone_size: NA
cdr3_nt: TGTGCCAGCAGTCCCTTGGACAGGGGGCACGAGCAGTACTTC
cdr3_aa: CASSPLDRGHEQYF

d_call: NA
cdr3_length: 13
j_call: TRBJ2-5
v_call: TRBV11-2
clone_size: NA
cdr3_nt: TGTGCCAGCTCCGCAGGGATTCAAGAGACCCAGTACTTC
cdr3_aa: CASSAGIQETQYF

d_call: TRBD2
cdr3_length: 17
j_call: TRBJ2-1
v_call: TRBV5-5
clone_size: NA
cdr3_nt: TGTGCCAGCAGCCAAGGACTAGCGGGTCAGTTCGGCGATGAGCAGTTCTTC
cdr3_aa: CASSQGLAGQFGDEQFF

d_call: TRBD2
cdr3_length: 16
j_call: TRBJ2-3
v_call: TRBV7-9
clone_size: NA
cdr3_nt: TGTGCCAGCAGCTTATTGGCACTAGCGGGCACAGATACGCAGTATTTT
cdr3_aa: CASSLLALAGTDTQYF

d_call: NA
cdr3_length: 14
j_call: TRBJ1-1
v_call: TRBV11-2
clone_size: once
cdr3_nt: TGTGCCAGCAGCCCAAAGGGGGAGAACACTGAAGCTTTCTTT
cdr3_aa: CASSPKGENTEAFF

d_call: NA
cdr3_length: 15
j_call: TRBJ1-3
v_call: TRBV7-9
clone_size: NA
cdr3_nt: TGTGCCAGCAGCTCGGCCCCCAGGGCTGGAAACACCATATATTTT
cdr3_aa: CASSSAPRAGNTIYF

d_call: TRBD2
cdr3_length: 15
j_call: TRBJ2-1
v_call: TRBV5-8
clone_size: NA
cdr3_nt: TGTGCCAGCAGCCTGGGACTAGCGGGAGGCAATGAGCAGTTCTTC
cdr3_aa: CASSLGLAGGNEQFF

d_call: TRBD2
cdr3_length: 14
j_call: TRBJ2-3
v_call: TRBV7-6
clone_size: once
cdr3_nt: TGTGCCAGCAGCTTGTCGGGAGGATTAGATACGCAGTATTTT
cdr3_aa: CASSLSGGLDTQYF

d_call: NA
cdr3_length: 14
j_call: TRBJ2-2
v_call: TRBV7-2
clone_size: NA
cdr3_nt: TGTGCCAGCAGCTTAAACCAGGGCACCGGGGAGCTGTTTTTT
cdr3_aa: CASSLNQGTGELFF

d_call: NA
cdr3_length: 13
j_call: TRBJ2-5
v_call: TRBV5-1
clone_size: NA
cdr3_nt: TGCGCCAGCAGCTTGGCCCTAGGAGAGACCCAGTACTTC
cdr3_aa: CASSLALGETQYF

d_call: NA
cdr3_length: 14
j_call: TRBJ1-6
v_call: TRBV7-9
clone_size: NA
cdr3_nt: TGTGCCAGCAGCTCCGCAGGGGATAATTCACCCCTCCACTTT
cdr3_aa: CASSSAGDNSPLHF